The entry below describes one T cell receptor beta chain. Its antigen is as yet unknown. The sample comes from a study of vaccination effects on CD4 cells after COVID-19. With the ViraFEST assay, the study expanded antigen-specific CD4+ T cells using viral peptide pools, then sequenced them. Culturing for roughly 10 days preceded CD4+ T cell isolation. Recipients of the vaccine had no prior SARS-CoV-2 infection and negative nucleocapsid antibodies. PBMC cultures contained some 2.1 million cells per well, 7.5 to 10 IU/ml IL-2 and 10 ug/ml peptides. In the cultures, half the medium was exchanged for IL-2 medium on days 3 and 7. Sequencing was performed with immunoSEQ multiplex PCR; in TCRdb, only in-frame clones are kept and a portion is missing. The sample includes about 27,000 clones, around 75% seen only once; the top ten take over 20%. Study conclusions and caveats: Researchers reported few convalescent patients and no early post-infection timepoints in the study. In vaccinees who were healthy, merely 1 out of 255 vaccine-induced clones cross-reacted with common cold coronaviruses.

The CDR3 has 13 amino acids. CDR1 and CDR2 (germline): MNHEY, SVGAGI. Losses at the gene ends were 7 bases for V and 6 bases for J; bases not matched to a gene: 5. The receptor's source is a human donor who received a COVID-19 vaccine. V gene TRBV6-5 combines with J gene TRBJ1-2; 10 bases match TRBD1. The sequencing used CD4+ T cells from PBMCs cultured with HCoV-NL63 spike peptides, collected before COVID-19 vaccination. Here the CDR3 reads CASTTGTGDGYTF. The CDR3 DNA is TGTGCCAGCACTACCGGGACAGGGGATGGCTACACCTTC.